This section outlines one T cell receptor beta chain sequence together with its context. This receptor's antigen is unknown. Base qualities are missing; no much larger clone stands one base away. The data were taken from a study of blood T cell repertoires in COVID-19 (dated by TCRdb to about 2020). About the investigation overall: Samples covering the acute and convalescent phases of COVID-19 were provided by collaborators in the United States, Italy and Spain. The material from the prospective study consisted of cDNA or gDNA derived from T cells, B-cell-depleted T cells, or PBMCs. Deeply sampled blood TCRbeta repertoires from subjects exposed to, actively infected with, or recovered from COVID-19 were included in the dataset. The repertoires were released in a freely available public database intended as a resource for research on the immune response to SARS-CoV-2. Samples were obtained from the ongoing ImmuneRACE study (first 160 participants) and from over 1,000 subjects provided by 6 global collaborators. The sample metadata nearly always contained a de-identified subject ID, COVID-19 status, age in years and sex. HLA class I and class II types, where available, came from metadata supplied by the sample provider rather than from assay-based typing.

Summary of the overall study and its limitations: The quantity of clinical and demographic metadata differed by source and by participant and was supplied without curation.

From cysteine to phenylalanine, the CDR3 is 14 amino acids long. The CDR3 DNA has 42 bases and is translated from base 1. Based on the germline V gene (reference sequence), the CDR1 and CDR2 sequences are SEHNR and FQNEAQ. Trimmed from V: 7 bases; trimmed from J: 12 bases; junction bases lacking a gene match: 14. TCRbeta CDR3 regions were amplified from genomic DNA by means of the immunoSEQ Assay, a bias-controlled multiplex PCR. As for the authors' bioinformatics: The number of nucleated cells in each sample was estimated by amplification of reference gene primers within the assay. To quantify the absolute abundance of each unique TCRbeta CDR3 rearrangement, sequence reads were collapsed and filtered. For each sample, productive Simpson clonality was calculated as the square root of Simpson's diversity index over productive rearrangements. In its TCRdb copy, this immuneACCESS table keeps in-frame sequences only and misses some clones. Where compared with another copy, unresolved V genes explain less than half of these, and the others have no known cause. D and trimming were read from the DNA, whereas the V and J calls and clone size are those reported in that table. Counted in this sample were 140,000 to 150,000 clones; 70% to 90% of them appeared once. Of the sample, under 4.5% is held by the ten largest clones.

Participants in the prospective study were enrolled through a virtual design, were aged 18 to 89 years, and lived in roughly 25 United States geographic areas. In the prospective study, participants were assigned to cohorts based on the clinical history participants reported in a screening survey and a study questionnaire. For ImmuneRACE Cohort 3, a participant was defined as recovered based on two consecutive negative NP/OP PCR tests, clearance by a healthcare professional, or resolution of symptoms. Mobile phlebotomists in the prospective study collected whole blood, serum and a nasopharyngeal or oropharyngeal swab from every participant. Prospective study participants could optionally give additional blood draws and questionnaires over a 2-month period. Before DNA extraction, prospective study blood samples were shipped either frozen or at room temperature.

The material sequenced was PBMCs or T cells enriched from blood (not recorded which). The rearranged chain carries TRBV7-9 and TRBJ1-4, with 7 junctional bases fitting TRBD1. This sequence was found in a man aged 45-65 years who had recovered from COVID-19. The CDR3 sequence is CASTQGQNLFQLFF. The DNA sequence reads TGTGCCAGCACCCAGGGACAGAACCTCTTTCAACTGTTTTTT.